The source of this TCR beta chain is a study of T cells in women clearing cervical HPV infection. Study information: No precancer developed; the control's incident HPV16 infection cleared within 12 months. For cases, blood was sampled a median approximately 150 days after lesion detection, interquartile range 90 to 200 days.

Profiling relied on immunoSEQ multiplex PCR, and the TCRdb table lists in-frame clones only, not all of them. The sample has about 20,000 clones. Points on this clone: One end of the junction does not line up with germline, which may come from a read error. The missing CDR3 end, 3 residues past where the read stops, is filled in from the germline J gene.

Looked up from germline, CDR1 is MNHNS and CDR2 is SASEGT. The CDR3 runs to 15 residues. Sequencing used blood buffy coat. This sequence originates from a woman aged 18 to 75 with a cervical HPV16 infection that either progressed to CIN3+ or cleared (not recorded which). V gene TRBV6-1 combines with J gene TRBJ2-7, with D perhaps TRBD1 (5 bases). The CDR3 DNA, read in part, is TGTGCCAGCAGCGAAGGGGCCTTTCTCCTCTACGAG. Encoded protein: CASSEGAFLLYE. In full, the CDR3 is CASSEGAFLLYEQYF.